The 26 T cell receptor beta chains below were found in one sample sequenced in a study of Tregs in tolerant kidney transplant recipients. TCRdb's copy holds only in-frame clones and misses some; the assay was immunoSEQ multiplex PCR. Of around 70,000 clones in the sample, roughly 89% are singletons; the top ten hold roughly 9.7%. The sample was CD8+ T cells from blood, taken before the transplant. These receptors all stem from a human donor who received a combined kidney and bone marrow transplant.

In this sample, this clone turned up once. This chain joins TRBV9 and TRBJ2-1; TRBD1 aligns across 9 bases. After removal of 1 base from V and 5 bases from J, the junction contained 10 bases not matched to a gene. Per the germline V gene, CDR1 is SGDLS and CDR2 is YYNGEE. This CDR3 is 17 amino acids long. The CDR3 DNA sequence: TGTGCCAGCAGCGTAAAGGTCCGGGACAGGGCAAACAATGAGCAGTTCTTC. It codes for CASSVKVRDRANNEQFF.

CDR3 DNA sequence: TGTGCCACAAGCGGACAGGGACCTTATGGCTACACCTTC. Translating it yields CATSGQGPYGYTF. This rearrangement joins TRBV13 to TRBJ1-2; 8 bases agree with TRBD1. The junction had 9 bases not matched to a gene; V was cut back by 10 bases and J by 5 bases. CDR1 and CDR2 (germline): PRHDT, FYEKMQ (reference sequence). The CDR3 is 13 residues long.

V and J are TRBV29-1 and TRBJ2-3; 8 positions match TRBD2. The CDR3 extends over 13 amino acids. V lost 7 bases to trimming and J lost 7 bases; unmatched junction nucleotides: 10. From germline, CDR1 is SQVTM and CDR2 ANQGSEA. The CDR3 sequence is CSAERELKYTQYF. CDR3 nucleotides: TGCAGCGCCGAGCGGGAGTTGAAGTATACGCAGTATTTT.

The genes are TRBV27 and TRBJ2-7, with 10 nucleotides matching TRBD1. Germline CDR1 is MNHEY and CDR2 is SMNVEV (reference sequence). The CDR3 consists of 15 residues. The J segment lost 2 bases and the V segment lost 2 bases, leaving 3 bases of the junction unmatched. CDR3 protein: CASSLAGTGAYEQYF. The CDR3, as DNA: TGTGCCAGCAGTTTAGCCGGGACAGGGGCCTACGAGCAGTACTTC.

This clone was detected once. The rearrangement joins TRBV9 to TRBJ2-1; the match to TRBD2 covers 11 bases. This CDR3 is 17 amino acids long. In germline, CDR1 is SGDLS, CDR2 YYNGEE. V gave up 1 base and J gave up 5 bases; unmatched junction bases: 8. The CDR3 is CASSVTTTSGSNNEQFF. As DNA, the CDR3 is TGTGCCAGCAGCGTAACCACTACTAGCGGGAGTAACAATGAGCAGTTCTTC.

V and J are TRBV19 and TRBJ1-5; no clear D. CDR1 and CDR2 (germline): LNHDA, SQIVND (reference sequence). The V and J ends lost 3 bases and 0 bases respectively, with 6 bases between them. The CDR3 sequence is 14 residues long. CDR3: CASSIGNSNQPQHF. For the CDR3, the DNA is TGTGCCAGTAGTATCGGGAATAGCAATCAGCCCCAGCATTTT.

The chain combines TRBV4-1 with TRBJ2-1; D ambiguous. Deletions cut 5 bases from V and 6 bases from J, with 11 bases between. The CDR3 contains 13 residues. Per the germline V gene, CDR1 is MGHRA and CDR2 is YSYEKL. CDR3 coding DNA: TGCGCCAGCAGCGCTTTAGCCGTCAATGAGCAGTTCTTC. Amino acid sequence: CASSALAVNEQFF.

The V gene is TRBV9, the J gene TRBJ1-2; 7 bases line up with TRBD1. Germline V gene lookup returns CDR1 SGDLS and CDR2 YYNGEE. Losses at the gene ends were 5 bases for V and 1 base for J; bases not matched to a gene: 17. The CDR3 runs to 18 residues. The CDR3 is CASSLSRDRGQDNYGYTF. DNA for the CDR3: TGTGCCAGCAGTCTAAGCCGGGACAGAGGGCAGGATAACTATGGCTACACCTTC.

This clone was seen only once. This sequence joins TRBV5-6 and TRBJ1-2, with TRBD1 matching 10 bases. This CDR3 has 14 amino acids. CDR1 SGHDT and CDR2 YYEEEE come from the germline V gene. V was pared by 2 bases and J by 7 bases, with 5 bases of the junction left unmatched. The chain's CDR3 is CASSFGTGDPGYTF. CDR3 sequence (DNA): TGTGCCAGCAGCTTTGGGACAGGGGATCCTGGCTACACCTTC.

The V and J genes are TRBV7-9 and TRBJ2-5; 13 positions match TRBD2. CDR1 and CDR2 from the germline V gene are SEHNR and FQNEAQ (reference sequence). The CDR3 is 18 amino acids. V was clipped by 5 bases and J by 5 bases; unmatched bases: 14. In DNA form, the CDR3 reads TGTGCCAGCAGCCCCCTCCCTGGGACTAGCGGGATCTGGGAGACCCAGTACTTC. Protein product: CASSPLPGTSGIWETQYF.

This chain links TRBV13 with TRBJ2-7, with unresolved D. V was cut by 4 bases and J by 2 bases, with 12 bases left in between. The CDR3 contains 14 residues. Germline CDR1 is PRHDT and CDR2 is FYEKMQ (reference sequence). CDR3 amino acids: CASSSQTRPYEQYF. DNA for the CDR3: TGTGCCAGCAGCTCCCAGACTCGCCCCTACGAGCAGTACTTC.

This chain uses TRBV5-6 with TRBJ2-7; perhaps TRBD1 as D (6 bases). CDR1 is SGHDT, CDR2 YYEEEE, per germline. V shed 2 bases and J shed 4 bases, with 10 bases lying between them. CDR3 length: 13 residues. The CDR3 here is CASSFPDSYEQYF. In DNA form, the CDR3 reads TGTGCCAGCAGCTTCCCGGACAGTTACGAGCAGTACTTC.

V is TRBV4-3 and J is TRBJ2-1; 11 bases agree with TRBD2. The V segment lost 4 bases and the J segment 5 bases; nucleotides outside the gene matches: 10. This CDR3 has 17 residues. Germline V gene sequence: CDR1 LGHNA, CDR2 YSLEER. The CDR3: CASSPGSGGVRNNEQFF. The CDR3 DNA reads as TGCGCCAGCAGCCCAGGTAGCGGGGGGGTACGCAACAATGAGCAGTTCTTC.

The V gene is TRBV7-6, the J gene TRBJ2-1; D is possibly TRBD1 (6 bases). The CDR3 is 15 residues long. With 1 base removed from V and 5 bases from J, the gap between germline ends came to 12 bases. Germline assignment: CDR1 SGHVS and CDR2 FNYEAQ. Here the CDR3 DNA reads TGTGCCAGCAGCTTAGGTATAGGGGGAAACAATGAGCAGTTCTTC. It yields the protein CASSLGIGGNNEQFF.

V is TRBV4-3 and J is TRBJ2-3; no definite D call. Looked up from germline, CDR1 is LGHNA and CDR2 is YSLEER. V was clipped by 1 base and J by 1 base, with 12 bases between them. The CDR3 contains 16 residues. The CDR3 protein is CASSQAPLGGTDTQYF. In DNA form, the CDR3 reads TGCGCCAGCAGCCAAGCCCCACTCGGTGGCACAGATACGCAGTATTTT.

The CDR3 nucleotides read TGTGCCAGCAGCTTCAGGGGGCCGGTATTGAACACTGAAGCTTTCTTT. Amino acids: CASSFRGPVLNTEAFF. This chain links TRBV5-6 with TRBJ1-1, with 8 bases identical to TRBD1. The CDR3 loop spans 16 amino acids. V was pared by 2 bases and J by 0 bases, with 6 bases of the junction left unmatched. Germline values: CDR1 SGHDT, CDR2 YYEEEE.

CDR3 coding DNA: TGTGCCAGCACCTCAGGAGGGTCCGGGGAGCTGTTTTTT. It is translated as CASTSGGSGELFF. The V and J genes are TRBV16 and TRBJ2-2; tentatively, D is TRBD2 (6 bases). CDR3 length: 13 residues. Trimming removed 7 bases from V and 6 bases from J, with 12 bases in between. Per germline, CDR1 KGHSY and CDR2 FQNENV. The full variable domain, with the rest looked up from reference TRBV16 and TRBJ2-2, is GEEVAQTPKHLVRGEGQKAKLYCAPIKGHSYVFWYQQVLKNEFKFLISFQNENVFDETGMPKERFSAKCLPNSPCSLEIQATKLEDSAVYFCASTSGGSGELFFGEGSRLTVL.

The chain combines TRBV18 with TRBJ2-1; TRBD2 matches 7 bases. The length of the CDR3 is 16 residues. Germline values: CDR1 KGHSH, CDR2 LQKENI. Trimming removed 2 bases from V and 3 bases from J; junction bases left unmatched: 7. CDR3 sequence: CASSPNPGGYYNEQFF. CDR3 DNA: TGTGCCAGCTCACCAAACCCGGGAGGTTACTACAATGAGCAGTTCTTC. The full variable domain, rest sourced from reference TRBV18 and TRBJ2-1, is NAGVMQNPRHLVRRRGQEARLRCSPMKGHSHVYWYRQLPEEGLKFMVYLQKENIIDESGMPKERFSAEFPKEGPSILRIQQVVRGDSAAYFCASSPNPGGYYNEQFFGPGTRLTVL.

The chain combines TRBV5-8 with TRBJ2-3; the match to TRBD2 covers 10 bases. Germline V gene lookup returns CDR1 SGHTS and CDR2 YDEGEE. With 1 base clipped from V and 3 bases from J, the junction kept 8 bases outside the gene matches. The CDR3 extends over 17 amino acids. The CDR3 reads CASSLIITSGATDTQYF. DNA of the CDR3: TGTGCCAGCAGCTTGATAATCACTAGCGGGGCTACAGATACGCAGTATTTT.

The CDR3 DNA is TGTGCCAGCAGCAAGGGGACAGATACGCAGTATTTT. Protein sequence: CASSKGTDTQYF. The chain uses TRBV6-6 and TRBJ2-3, with TRBD1 as a possible D gene (5 bases). The V end was cut by 6 bases, the J end by 3 bases, with 7 bases between. Germline assignment: CDR1 MNHNY and CDR2 SVGAGI (reference sequence). The CDR3 length is 12 residues.

This rearrangement joins TRBV5-6 to TRBJ2-1; 12 positions match TRBD2. V lost 3 bases, J lost 6 bases, and 7 bases stayed unmatched. Germline-derived CDR1 and CDR2 are SGHDT and YYEEEE. The CDR3 runs 16 residues. This CDR3 reads CASSSSSGGVPNEQFF. The CDR3 DNA reads as TGTGCCAGCAGCTCTTCTAGCGGGGGGGTCCCCAATGAGCAGTTCTTC.

This clone was counted once. V is TRBV5-1 and J is TRBJ2-1; the match to TRBD2 covers 11 bases. The CDR3 has 15 residues. Germline loops: CDR1 SGHRS, CDR2 YFSETQ. V lost 0 bases to trimming and J lost 7 bases; unmatched junction nucleotides: 3. The CDR3 nucleotides read TGCGCCAGCAGCTTGGTAGCGGGAGGGTTGAATGAGCAGTTCTTC. Encoded protein: CASSLVAGGLNEQFF.

This clone was seen just once. Here the CDR3 DNA reads TGTGCCAGCCTTGGGGACGATGGACAGGGGAACACTGAAGCTTTCTTT. It specifies CASLGDDGQGNTEAFF. The chain is built from TRBV27 and TRBJ1-1; 8 bases are shared with TRBD1. The germline V gene encodes CDR1 MNHEY and CDR2 SMNVEV (reference sequence). The CDR3 length is 16 residues. The V and J ends lost 8 bases and 1 base, in that order; junction bases with no gene match: 12.

This chain joins TRBV4-1 and TRBJ2-3, with 14 positions matching TRBD2. This CDR3 spans 17 amino acids. V was clipped by 3 bases and J by 5 bases; unmatched bases: 7. Germline values: CDR1 MGHRA, CDR2 YSYEKL. CDR3 protein: CASSHPGTSGGVDTQYF. The CDR3 DNA sequence: TGCGCCAGCAGCCATCCCGGGACTAGCGGGGGAGTAGATACGCAGTATTTT.

V is TRBV9 and J is TRBJ2-5; 9 bases are a match to TRBD1. This CDR3 region has 16 residues. Germline assignment: CDR1 SGDLS and CDR2 YYNGEE. The junction had 5 bases not matched to a gene; V was cut back by 0 bases and J by 2 bases. In nucleotides, the CDR3 is TGTGCCAGCAGCGTAGGGGGACAGGGACCACAAGAGACCCAGTACTTC. This translates into CASSVGGQGPQETQYF.

The rearrangement joins TRBV6-5 to TRBJ2-1, with 7 bases lining up with TRBD1. There are 13 residues in the CDR3. The germline V gene has CDR1 MNHEY and CDR2 SVGAGI. J was trimmed by 5 bases and V by 2 bases; bases with no gene match: 0. CDR3 loop: CASSYDRDNEQFF. CDR3 in DNA: TGTGCCAGCAGTTACGACAGGGACAATGAGCAGTTCTTC.